Listed below are T cell receptor beta chains from one sample, sequenced in a study of blood T cell repertoires in COVID-19. TCRdb's table, derived via immunoSEQ multiplex PCR, lists solely in-frame clones and lacks some. The sample consists of about 200,000 clones, 88% of them appearing once. The sequencing sample was made of peripheral blood. The source is a human donor in a cohort sampled during active COVID-19. Each CDR3 is given with its conserved first and last residue. D genes are given only for firm matches. Clone size appears in some rows only: once, few, many, or a class for an expanded clone.

V	J	size	D	DNA	CDR3
TRBV27	TRBJ2-7	-	TRBD2	TGTGCCAGCAGTTCAGCGGGACTACGGGGGAGCGAGCAGTACTTC	CASSSAGLRGSEQYF
TRBV11-3	TRBJ2-1	-	TRBD2	TGTGCCAGCAGTGAAGGGGCGACGGGAGGGCCAGTGGATGAGCAGTTCTTC	CASSEGATGGPVDEQFF
TRBV4-3	TRBJ2-5	-	TRBD1	TGCGCCAGCAGCCAAGTGGGGACAGTAGGAGAGACCCAGTACTTC	CASSQVGTVGETQYF
TRBV3-1/TRBV3-2	TRBJ2-7	many	-	TGTGCCAGCAGCCAAGATCCGGGGGAGCAGTACTTC	CASSQDPGEQYF
TRBV6-6	TRBJ2-1	-	-	TGTGCCAGCAGTTACTCCCTGGGGGCCCGCTACAATGAGCAGTTCTTC	CASSYSLGARYNEQFF
TRBV2	TRBJ2-7	few	-	TGTGCCAGCCAGTTCTTCGAGCAGTACTTC	CASQFFEQYF
TRBV10-2	TRBJ1-1	-	-	TGCGCCAGCAGTGGAGAGACAGACAACACTGAAGCTTTCTTT	CASSGETDNTEAFF
TRBV11-2	TRBJ2-7	once	TRBD1	TGTGCCAGCAGCTCCACGACAGGGGGAGGACATGAGCAGTACTTC	CASSSTTGGGHEQYF
TRBV7-6	TRBJ2-5	-	TRBD2	TGTGCCAGCAGCTTAGCGGGGGGGTCCCAAGAGACCCAGTACTTC	CASSLAGGSQETQYF
TRBV18	TRBJ2-1	-	TRBD2	TGTGCCAGCTCACCATTGGCTCCACGGGAGGGTGAGCAGTTCTTC	CASSPLAPREGEQFF
TRBV19	TRBJ1-2	-	-	TGTGCCAGTAGCCCAACCAGACAAGACTATTTAATATGGGGCTACACCTTC	CASSPTRQDYLIWGYTF
TRBV30	TRBJ1-2	-	TRBD1	TGTGCCTGGAGTGTAAGTCGGCAGGGGGTCGGCTACACCTTC	CAWSVSRQGVGYTF
TRBV19	TRBJ1-5	-	-	TGTGCCAGTAGTATACTGGAGCGGATCAATCAGCCCCAGCATTTT	CASSILERINQPQHF
TRBV7-8	TRBJ2-3	-	-	TGTGCCAGCAGCTTGTCCAGGAGCACAGATACGCAGTATTTT	CASSLSRSTDTQYF
TRBV7-2	TRBJ2-7	-	TRBD1	TGTGCCAGCCGACAGGGAAATGAGGCCTACGAGCAGTACTTC	CASRQGNEAYEQYF
TRBV5-8	TRBJ1-5	-	-	TGTGCCAGCAGCTCCTCAAGGGGGATTAGCAATCAGCCCCAGCATTTT	CASSSSRGISNQPQHF
TRBV29-1	TRBJ1-3	-	-	TGCAGCGTTTATACCCAGGGCCACTCTGGAAACACCATATATTTT	CSVYTQGHSGNTIYF
TRBV9	TRBJ1-1	-	-	TGTGCCAGCAGCGTAGATTCAACAGATGAAGCTTTCTTT	CASSVDSTDEAFF
TRBV7-2	TRBJ2-7	-	TRBD1	TGTGCCAGCAGCCCGGGACAGGGTTTGACCTACGAGCAGTACTTC	CASSPGQGLTYEQYF
TRBV20-1	TRBJ1-1	-	TRBD1	TGCAGTGCCCAGACAGGGTCGGCTTTCTTT	CSAQTGSAFF
TRBV5-6	TRBJ2-2	-	-	TGTGCCAGCAGCTTGGGATCTAGGCGCGGGGAGCTGTTTTTT	CASSLGSRRGELFF
TRBV10-2	TRBJ2-2	-	-	TGCGCCAGCAGTCCTAGTAGAATTAACACCGGGGAGCTGTTTTTT	CASSPSRINTGELFF
TRBV7-2	TRBJ1-2	-	TRBD1	TGTGCCAGCAGCTTTGGGGGGACAGGGAATAAGGGCTACACCTTC	CASSFGGTGNKGYTF
TRBV10-1	TRBJ2-7	-	TRBD1	TGCGCCAGCAGTGAGTCCACAGGGGCGGCCTACGAGCAGTACTTC	CASSESTGAAYEQYF
TRBV11-3	TRBJ2-7	many	-	TGTGCCAGCAGCTTAGGGGCACAGGGAACCTACGAGCAGTACTTC	CASSLGAQGTYEQYF
TRBV6-2/TRBV6-3	TRBJ2-7	-	-	TGTGCCAGCAGCCAGACTGCCGGGACAATCTACGAGCAGTACTTC	CASSQTAGTIYEQYF
TRBV29-1	TRBJ2-7	-	-	TGCAGCGTTGTAACTACCTACGAGCAGTACTTC	CSVVTTYEQYF
TRBV9	TRBJ1-1	once	TRBD1	TGTGCCAGCAGGACCGGGACAGGGAACACTGAAGCTTTCTTT	CASRTGTGNTEAFF
TRBV10-3	TRBJ2-5	-	TRBD1	TGTGCCATCAGCGAGGACAGGGCTGGGGGGACCCAGTACTTC	CAISEDRAGGTQYF
TRBV12-5	TRBJ1-6	-	-	TGTGCTAGTGGTTTGGTAACACAAAATTCACCCCTCCACTTT	CASGLVTQNSPLHF
TRBV7-8	TRBJ2-7	-	TRBD2	TGTGCCAGCAGCCGGGGACTAGCGGAAAGCCCTGTCACCTACGAGCAGTACTTC	CASSRGLAESPVTYEQYF
TRBV2	TRBJ2-5	-	TRBD1	TGTGCCAGTAGACGACAGGGTACATACCAAGAGACCCAGTACTTC	CASRRQGTYQETQYF
TRBV14	TRBJ1-1	few	-	TGTGCCAGCAGCCAAGGGGACTTCCCAAGCAGGAACACTGAAGCTTTCTTT	CASSQGDFPSRNTEAFF
TRBV3-1/TRBV3-2	TRBJ2-1	-	TRBD2	TGTGCCAGCAGCCCACGCGGGACTAGCCGGAACACCAATGAGCAGTTCTTC	CASSPRGTSRNTNEQFF
TRBV30	TRBJ1-4	-	-	TGTGCCTGGAGTGTACCCGGCAGGGATTCAACTAATGAAAAACTGTTTTTT	CAWSVPGRDSTNEKLFF
TRBV27	TRBJ1-4	-	TRBD1	TGTGCCAGCAGTAGGGCAGGGGGTAATGAAAAACTGTTTTTT	CASSRAGGNEKLFF
TRBV6-6	TRBJ2-3	-	TRBD2	TGTGCCAGCAGTCCGCGACGTCTTGGCGGGGGGTTGGCAGATACGCAGTATTTT	CASSPRRLGGGLADTQYF
TRBV5-1	TRBJ2-3	-	TRBD1	TGCGCCAGCAGCACAGACAGGGGTGGGGGCACAGATACGCAGTATTTT	CASSTDRGGGTDTQYF
TRBV28	TRBJ2-6	once	TRBD1	TGTGCCAGCAGTTTATGGTGGACAGGGGACGCTGGGGCCAACGTCCTGACTTTC	CASSLWWTGDAGANVLTF
TRBV2	TRBJ1-5	-	TRBD1	TGTGCCAGCAGTGGACAGGGGGGAAATCAGCCCCAGCATTTT	CASSGQGGNQPQHF
TRBV5-4	TRBJ2-2	-	-	TGTGCCAGCAGCTCCCCCGGGACTCCTTCCGGGGAGCTGTTTTTT	CASSSPGTPSGELFF
TRBV2	TRBJ2-7	-	TRBD1	TGTGCCAGCACCGAAGGGGGACAGCCCCCCTACGAGCAGTACTTC	CASTEGGQPPYEQYF
TRBV9	TRBJ1-6	-	TRBD1	TGTGCCAGCAGCAGTACCCTTGGACAGGGGGCAGGTTCACCCCTCCACTTT	CASSSTLGQGAGSPLHF
TRBV7-2	TRBJ1-5	-	-	TGTGCCAGCAGCCGCGGTCTAGGTGAGTATAGCAATCAGCCCCAGCATTTT	CASSRGLGEYSNQPQHF
TRBV7-9	TRBJ2-3	once	TRBD1	TGTGCCAGCAGTGGACAGGGGAGCACAGATACGCAGTATTTT	CASSGQGSTDTQYF
TRBV5-1	TRBJ1-1	-	TRBD1	TGCGCCAGCAGCCCGAGGGACAGGAACACTGAAGCTTTCTTT	CASSPRDRNTEAFF
TRBV4-1	TRBJ2-2	-	TRBD2	TGCGCCAGCAGCCGAGAACCAAGCGGGGGGCCCAACACCGGGGAGCTGTTTTTT	CASSREPSGGPNTGELFF
TRBV28	TRBJ2-7	once	-	TGTGCCAGCAGGTTTGCTACGGACACTCCTTTCCCCTTAGAGCAGTACTTC	CASRFATDTPFPLEQYF
TRBV5-1	TRBJ1-2	once	TRBD1	TGCGCCAGCAGCGTAAGTTACGGGACAGGGAGCGGCTACACCTTC	CASSVSYGTGSGYTF